The clone carrying this T cell receptor (beta chain) has at least ten counts. Its antigen is not known. This entry comes from a study of blood T cells in healthy people across ages. Sample-barcoded 5' priming and a J-beta primer mix drove a second PCR of about 6 to 12 cycles. TCRdb used MiXCR to reprocess the 5' RACE reads, holding one entry per CDR3 protein. Of 650,000 to 800,000 distinct CDR3 sequences listed, approximately 48% are singletons. The draw of peripheral blood yielded approximately 10 milliliters from each donor. Study-level findings and limits: Bulk PBMC profiling left naive and antigen-experienced comparisons inconclusive.

Sample: blood. The sequence was collected from a man aged 55 to 70 in good health.

CDR3 loop: CASSLTSSYEQYF. The CDR3 bases are TGTGCCAGCAGTTTAACTTCTTCCTACGAGCAGTACTTC. This chain uses TRBV12-3 or TRBV12-4 with TRBJ2-7; D gene uncertain. The CDR3 loop spans 13 amino acids. The germline V and J ends were trimmed by 2 bases and 1 base, with 6 bases remaining between them.